The 18 T cell receptor beta chains below all came from one sample that was sequenced in a study of blood T cell repertoires in COVID-19. Sequencing used immunoSEQ multiplex PCR; TCRdb keeps in-frame clones, though not all of them. Of about 130,000 clones listed, about 88% are singletons. Sequenced sample: peripheral blood. These receptors were obtained from a woman older than 75 with acute or convalescent COVID-19.

The rearrangement uses TRBV13 and TRBJ1-3; no clear D gene. Germline CDR1 reads PRHDT; CDR2 reads FYEKMQ (reference sequence). The ends were cut back, 4 bases at V and 4 bases at J, with 8 bases in the middle. There are 13 residues in the CDR3. The CDR3 sequence is CASSSRGGNTIYF. Here the CDR3 DNA reads TGTGCCAGCAGCTCGAGAGGAGGAAACACCATATATTTT.

The rearrangement uses TRBV10-1 and TRBJ2-6, with D perhaps matching TRBD2 (6 bases). CDR3 size: 19 residues. Between the trimmed V and J ends, which lost 5 bases and 0 bases, there was a span of 20 bases. Germline V gene data show CDR1 as WNHNN and CDR2 as SYGVQD (reference sequence). Here the CDR3 DNA reads TGCGCCAGCAGTCGCACCGGGAGAGCAGCCAACTCTGGGGCCAACGTCCTGACTTTC. Its protein is CASSRTGRAANSGANVLTF.

The gene calls are TRBV6-5 and TRBJ2-7; TRBD2 might be the D (9 bases). V was pared by 7 bases and J by 3 bases, with 19 bases between. The length of the CDR3 is 15 residues. Per the germline V gene, CDR1 is MNHEY and CDR2 is SVGAGI. The DNA for the CDR3 is TGTGCCAGCACTAGCGGGGCAGGGGGCGTCTACGAGCAGTACTTC. Residues: CASTSGAGGVYEQYF.

The V and J genes are TRBV6-5 and TRBJ1-6; TRBD1 might be the D (6 bases). V was shortened by 4 bases and J by 9 bases, with 19 bases between the two germline ends. Germline CDR1 and CDR2: MNHEY and SVGAGI. This CDR3 has 16 amino acids. CDR3 region: CASSSGLGRGISPLHF. The DNA of the CDR3 is TGTGCCAGCAGTTCGGGTTTGGGCAGGGGTATTTCACCCCTCCACTTT.

The chain joins TRBV29-1 to TRBJ1-1; 8 bases line up with TRBD1. The CDR3 loop spans 13 amino acids. CDR1 is SQVTM and CDR2 is ANQGSEA in the germline V gene. Losses at the gene ends were 6 bases for V and 4 bases for J; bases not matched to a gene: 7. The CDR3 loop reads CSVVRGLGTEAFF. CDR3 DNA: TGCAGCGTCGTCAGGGGGCTCGGCACTGAAGCTTTCTTT.

The rearrangement links TRBV4-2 to TRBJ2-2; no definite D call. The CDR3 runs 13 residues. V lost 4 bases and J 1 base, leaving 4 bases between the germline ends. CDR1 is LGHNA, CDR2 YNFKEQ, per germline. The CDR3 DNA reads as TGTGCCAGCAGCCTATTGAACACCGGGGAGCTGTTTTTT. Translating it yields CASSLLNTGELFF.

This clone was counted once. V gene TRBV10-3 combines with J gene TRBJ1-5, with a weak D call TRBD1 (5 bases). Germline assignment: CDR1 ENHRY and CDR2 SYGVKD. V lost 10 bases, J lost 4 bases, and 20 bases lay in between. This CDR3 is 15 amino acids long. The CDR3 loop is CATGLGQVENQPQHF. The DNA for the CDR3 is TGTGCCACCGGGCTGGGGCAGGTAGAAAATCAGCCCCAGCATTTT.

The genes are TRBV5-6 and TRBJ1-1; 9 bases match TRBD1. The CDR3 totals 14 residues. V lost 3 bases and J lost 3; bases outside the gene matches: 3. Germline V CDR1 and CDR2: SGHDT, YYEEEE. The CDR3 here is CASSWGQGDTEAFF. DNA of the CDR3: TGTGCCAGCAGCTGGGGACAGGGCGACACTGAAGCTTTCTTT.

The V gene is TRBV9, the J gene TRBJ2-3; 7 bases are a match to TRBD1. This CDR3 comprises 14 residues. CDR1 and CDR2 from the germline V gene are SGDLS and YYNGEE. V dropped 2 bases and J dropped 5; count of bases not matched to a gene: 5. The CDR3: CASSVDRAGDTQYF. The CDR3 coding sequence is TGTGCCAGCAGCGTCGACAGGGCTGGAGATACGCAGTATTTT.

This chain uses TRBV5-6 with TRBJ2-2; 7 bases are a match to TRBD2. The junction had 4 bases not matched to a gene; V was cut back by 7 bases and J by 4 bases. The germline gives CDR1 SGHDT, CDR2 YYEEEE. The CDR3 contains 13 residues. The CDR3 DNA follows: TGTGCCAGCCTTCCGGGGGGCACCGGGGAGCTGTTTTTT. Translated, it gives CASLPGGTGELFF.

J is TRBJ1-3 and V is TRBV18; 10 bases line up with TRBD1. The V and J ends lost 0 bases and 0 bases, in that order; junction bases with no gene match: 5. The germline CDR1 and CDR2 sequences are KGHSH and LQKENI. This CDR3 contains 18 residues. The chain's CDR3 is CASSPPDRGVFSGNTIYF. In nucleotides, the CDR3 is TGTGCCAGCTCACCACCGGACAGGGGGGTTTTCTCTGGAAACACCATATATTTT.

The chain employs TRBV20-1 and TRBJ2-3; no firm D call. Germline V CDR1 and CDR2: DFQATT, SNEGSKA (reference sequence). The CDR3 runs to 11 residues. V shed 1 base and J shed 9 bases, with 8 bases lying between them. CDR3 residues: CSARVAGTQYF. CDR3 nucleotide sequence: TGCAGTGCTAGAGTGGCAGGCACGCAGTATTTT.

The CDR3 sequence: CATSSGYPLQAQYF. The CDR3 DNA reads as TGTGCCACCAGCAGCGGATACCCATTGCAGGCGCAGTACTTC. The chain combines TRBV15 with TRBJ2-7; D is unresolved. Germline CDR1 and CDR2: LNHNV and YYDKDF (reference sequence). V lost 3 bases and J lost 9, with 18 bases in between. This CDR3 has 14 amino acids.

The chain joins TRBV5-6 to TRBJ2-7; TRBD2 might be the D (6 bases). The CDR3 consists of 14 residues. Per the germline V gene, CDR1 is SGHDT and CDR2 is YYEEEE. V dropped 5 bases and J dropped 7 bases, with 19 bases sitting between them. CDR3 nucleotides: TGTGCCAGCAGTTCACTCGGGGGTCTGTGGGAGCAGTACTTC. This translates into CASSSLGGLWEQYF.

This chain links TRBV10-1 with TRBJ2-7; TRBD1 is a possible D gene (6 bases). The ends were cut back, 4 bases at V and 2 bases at J, with 15 bases in the middle. Germline V gene data show CDR1 as WNHNN and CDR2 as SYGVQD (reference sequence). The CDR3 contains 15 residues. CDR3 in amino acids: CASSVDSPAAYEQYF. CDR3 coding DNA: TGCGCCAGCAGTGTGGACAGTCCCGCCGCCTACGAGCAGTACTTC.

The chain has TRBV6-5 and TRBJ2-3; 12 nucleotides match TRBD2. This CDR3 is built from 16 residues. The germline V gene encodes CDR1 MNHEY and CDR2 SVGAGI. V was pared by 4 bases and J by 6 bases, with 8 bases of the junction left unmatched. This chain's CDR3 is CASSSPGTSGFDTQYF. The CDR3 DNA sequence: TGTGCCAGCAGTTCCCCCGGGACTAGCGGGTTTGATACGCAGTATTTT.

This clone was seen a handful of times. The rearrangement links TRBV6-5 to TRBJ1-2; no definite D call. This CDR3 is built from 15 residues. Germline CDR1 MNHEY, CDR2 SVGAGI. V dropped 2 bases and J dropped 2 bases, with 12 bases sitting between them. The CDR3 DNA is TGTGCCAGCAGTTACGACTTGTCGTTCAACTATGGCTACACCTTC. Its translation: CASSYDLSFNYGYTF.

The V call is TRBV11-1, the J call TRBJ1-2; TRBD1 is a possible D gene (5 bases). V lost 1 base, J lost 2 bases, and 8 bases lay in between. The CDR3 totals 14 residues. In germline, CDR1 is SGHAT, CDR2 FQDESV (reference sequence). CDR3 sequence reads: CASSLGQSNYGYTF. For the CDR3, the DNA is TGTGCCAGCAGCTTAGGACAGTCGAACTATGGCTACACCTTC. Full variable domain (rest looked up from reference TRBV11-1 and TRBJ1-2): EAEVAQSPRYKITEKSQAVAFWCDPISGHATLYWYRQILGQGPELLVQFQDESVVDDSQLPKDRFSAERLKGVDSTLKIQPAELGDSAMYLCASSLGQSNYGYTFGSGTRLTVV.